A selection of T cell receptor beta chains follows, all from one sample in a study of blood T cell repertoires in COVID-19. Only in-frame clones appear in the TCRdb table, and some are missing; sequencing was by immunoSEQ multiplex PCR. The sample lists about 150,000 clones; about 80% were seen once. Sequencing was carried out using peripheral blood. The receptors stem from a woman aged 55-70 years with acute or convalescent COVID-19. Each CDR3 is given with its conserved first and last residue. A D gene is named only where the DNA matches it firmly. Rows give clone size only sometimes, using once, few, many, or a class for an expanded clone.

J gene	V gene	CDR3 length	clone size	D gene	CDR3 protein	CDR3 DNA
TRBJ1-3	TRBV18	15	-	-	CASSPPGDSGNTIYF	TGTGCCAGCTCACCTCCAGGGGACTCTGGAAACACCATATATTTT
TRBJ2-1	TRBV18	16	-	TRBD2	CASSPSGGRVYNEQFF	TGTGCCAGCTCACCTAGCGGGGGGCGTGTGTACAATGAGCAGTTCTTC
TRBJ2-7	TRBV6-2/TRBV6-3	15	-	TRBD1	CASSFPGQGAYEQYF	TGTGCCAGCAGTTTCCCCGGACAGGGGGCCTACGAGCAGTACTTC
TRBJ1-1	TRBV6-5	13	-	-	CASNPAGYPEAFF	TGTGCCAGCAACCCGGCGGGGTACCCTGAAGCTTTCTTT
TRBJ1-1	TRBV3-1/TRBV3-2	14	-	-	CASSLGQGYTEAFF	TGTGCCAGCAGCCTAGGGCAGGGATACACTGAAGCTTTCTTT
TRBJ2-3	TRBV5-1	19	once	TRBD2	CASSYPGTLGGGAFDTQYF	TGCGCCAGCAGCTACCCTGGAACCTTGGGCGGGGGTGCGTTCGATACGCAGTATTTT
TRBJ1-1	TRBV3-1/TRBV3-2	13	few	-	CASSRQLNTEAFF	TGTGCCAGCAGTAGACAACTGAACACTGAAGCTTTCTTT
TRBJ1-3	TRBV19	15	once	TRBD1	CASSKQGANGNTIYF	TGTGCCAGTAGCAAACAGGGGGCGAATGGAAACACCATATATTTT
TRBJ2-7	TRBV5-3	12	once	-	CARSASSYEQYF	TGTGCCAGAAGCGCTAGCTCCTACGAGCAGTACTTC
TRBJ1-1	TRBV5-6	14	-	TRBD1	CASSLRGPVTEAFF	TGTGCCAGCAGCCTCAGGGGGCCTGTCACTGAAGCTTTCTTT
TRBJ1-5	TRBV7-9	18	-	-	CASSLWGGKVPSNQPQHF	TGTGCCAGCAGCTTATGGGGGGGGAAAGTCCCGAGCAATCAGCCCCAGCATTTT
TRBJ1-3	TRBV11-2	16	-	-	CASSLAPRDSGNTIYF	TGTGCCAGCAGCTTAGCTCCCAGGGATTCTGGAAACACCATATATTTT
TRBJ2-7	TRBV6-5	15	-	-	CASSLAPIQGHEQYF	TGTGCCAGCAGTTTGGCCCCCATCCAGGGGCACGAGCAGTACTTC
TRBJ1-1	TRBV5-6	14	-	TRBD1	CASRTGGVNTEAFF	TGTGCCAGCAGGACAGGGGGGGTGAACACTGAAGCTTTCTTT
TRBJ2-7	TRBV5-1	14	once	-	CASSVRDKGYEQYF	TGCGCCAGCAGCGTCCGGGACAAAGGTTACGAGCAGTACTTC
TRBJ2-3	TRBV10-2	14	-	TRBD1	CASRNGQDGDTQYF	TGCGCCAGCAGGAACGGACAGGATGGGGATACGCAGTATTTT
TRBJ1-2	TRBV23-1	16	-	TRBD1	CASSESRQGPYYGYTF	TGCGCCAGTTCGGAATCGAGACAGGGGCCTTACTATGGCTACACCTTC
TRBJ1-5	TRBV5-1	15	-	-	CTSSPSGEGRQPQHF	TGCACCAGCAGCCCTAGCGGGGAGGGGCGACAGCCCCAGCATTTT
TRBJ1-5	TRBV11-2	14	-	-	CASSLWGGNQPQHF	TGTGCCAGCAGCTTATGGGGGGGCAATCAGCCCCAGCATTTT
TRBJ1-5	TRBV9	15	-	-	CASSPGGGSNQPQHF	TGTGCCAGCAGCCCCGGAGGTGGGAGCAATCAGCCCCAGCATTTT
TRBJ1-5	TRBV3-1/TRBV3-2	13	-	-	CASSQTGNQPQHF	TGTGCCAGCAGCCAGACGGGGAATCAGCCCCAGCATTTT
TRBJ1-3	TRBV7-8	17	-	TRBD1	CASSPKAGQGNLNTIYF	TGTGCCAGCAGCCCCAAGGCGGGACAGGGAAATTTGAACACCATATATTTT
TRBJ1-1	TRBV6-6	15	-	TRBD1	CASSYWDRGSTEAFF	TGTGCCAGCAGTTACTGGGACAGGGGAAGCACTGAAGCTTTCTTT
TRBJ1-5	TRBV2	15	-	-	CASSEAGQEISPQHF	TGTGCCAGCAGTGAAGCGGGGCAGGAAATCAGCCCCCAGCATTTT
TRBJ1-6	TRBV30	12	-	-	CAWTGYNSPLHF	TGTGCCTGGACGGGCTATAATTCACCCCTCCACTTT
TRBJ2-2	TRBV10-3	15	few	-	CAISTSGGHGGELFF	-
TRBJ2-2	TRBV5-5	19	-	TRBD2	CASSSGGRLAGDFTGELFF	TGTGCCAGCAGCTCCGGGGGCCGACTAGCGGGGGATTTTACCGGGGAGCTGTTTTTT
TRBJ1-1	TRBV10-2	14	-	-	CASSENSVNTEAFF	TGCGCCAGCAGTGAAAACTCGGTGAACACTGAAGCTTTCTTT
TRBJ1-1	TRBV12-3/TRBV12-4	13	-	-	CASSLNEGTEAFF	TGTGCCAGCAGTTTGAATGAGGGCACTGAAGCTTTCTTT
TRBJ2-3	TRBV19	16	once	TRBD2	CASSFLAGASTDTQYF	TGTGCCAGTAGTTTTCTAGCGGGGGCCTCCACAGATACGCAGTATTTT
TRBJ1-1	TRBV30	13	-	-	CAWDFSGDTEAFF	TGTGCCTGGGACTTTTCGGGGGACACTGAAGCTTTCTTT
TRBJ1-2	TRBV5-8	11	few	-	CASTQGYGYTF	TGTGCCAGCACCCAGGGGTATGGCTACACCTTC
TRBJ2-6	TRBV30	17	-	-	CAWRAGLRNSGANVLTF	TGTGCCTGGAGGGCGGGGTTGAGGAACTCTGGGGCCAACGTCCTGACTTTC
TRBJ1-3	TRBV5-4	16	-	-	CASSLQTVHSGNTIYF	TGTGCCAGCAGCTTGCAGACAGTACACTCTGGAAACACCATATATTTT
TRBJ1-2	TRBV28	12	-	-	CASSTTDYGYTF	TGTGCCAGCAGTACGACAGACTATGGCTACACCTTC
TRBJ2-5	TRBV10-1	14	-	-	CASSETGSGETQYF	TGCGCCAGCAGTGAGACGGGGTCCGGGGAGACCCAGTACTTC
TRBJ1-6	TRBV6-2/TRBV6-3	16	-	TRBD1	CASSYDATGGASPLHF	TGTGCCAGCAGTTACGACGCGACAGGGGGTGCATCACCCCTCCACTTT
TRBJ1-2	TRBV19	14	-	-	CATLRPGGDYGYTF	TGTGCCACCCTCCGGCCCGGGGGGGACTATGGCTACACCTTC
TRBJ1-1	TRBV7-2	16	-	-	CASSLVVGQLNTEAFF	TGTGCCAGCAGCTTAGTTGTGGGGCAACTGAACACTGAAGCTTTCTTT
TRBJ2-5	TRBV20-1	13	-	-	CSASRGYQETQYF	TGCAGTGCTAGTAGGGGGTACCAAGAGACCCAGTACTTC
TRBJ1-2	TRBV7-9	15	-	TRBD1	CASSLTDRGGYGYTF	TGTGCCAGCAGCTTGACGGACAGGGGGGGCTATGGCTACACCTTC
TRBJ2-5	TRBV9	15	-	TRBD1	CASSAPGQGVETQYF	TGTGCCAGCAGCGCCCCGGGACAGGGGGTTGAGACCCAGTACTTC
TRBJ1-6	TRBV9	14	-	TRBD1	CASSAGQANSPLHF	TGTGCCAGCAGCGCCGGACAGGCCAATTCACCCCTCCACTTT